Described below is a single T cell receptor (beta chain) sequence and its context. Under the authors' procedure: From reference gene primer amplification, estimates of nucleated cell counts were derived. The table came from immunoSEQ multiplex PCR; TCRdb's copy has only in-frame clones and leaves some out. D and trimming come from the DNA, and the V and J calls and clone size come from that table. The sample consists of about 92,000 clones, roughly 75% of them appearing once. The source of the sample is a study of blood T cell repertoires in COVID-19. Study overall: COVID-19 samples from acute and convalescent phases originated in the United States, Italy and Spain. The cDNA or gDNA used as material had been derived from T cells, B-cell-depleted T cells, or PBMCs.

V lost 4 bases to trimming and J lost 0 bases; unmatched junction nucleotides: 2. CDR1 and CDR2 from the germline V gene are SGHAT and FQDESV (reference sequence). The CDR3 loop spans 15 amino acids. The TCR was taken from a man in his forties or fifties who had recovered from COVID-19. The chain employs TRBV11-1 and TRBJ2-1, with 8 bases identical to TRBD1. The specimen was peripheral blood. CDR3 amino acids: CASSSGTGSYNEQFF. The CDR3 coding sequence is TGTGCCAGCAGCTCCGGGACAGGCTCCTACAATGAGCAGTTCTTC. The variable domain in full, completed from reference TRBV11-1 and TRBJ2-1, reads EAEVAQSPRYKITEKSQAVAFWCDPISGHATLYWYRQILGQGPELLVQFQDESVVDDSQLPKDRFSAERLKGVDSTLKIQPAELGDSAMYLCASSSGTGSYNEQFFGPGTRLTVL.